Each of the 29 T cell receptor beta chains below was sequenced from the same sample in a study of spatial heterogeneity in lung cancer. Indicated time point: sample taken at primary tumor resection. Sequencing covered unsorted whole RNA taken from tumor, nontumor lung or frozen PBMC. MiXCR was run by TCRdb on the 5' RACE reads, yielding one entry per CDR3 protein. The sample consists of some 64,000 distinct CDR3 sequences, approximately 8.9% of them appearing once. Here the sequenced sample was PBMCs, taken at surgery. These TCRs come from a female donor with early-stage non-small cell lung cancer.

The chain couples TRBV28 to TRBJ1-1; no definite D call. The CDR3 runs 11 residues. CDR1 MDHEN and CDR2 SYDVKM come from the germline V gene. Trimming removed 7 bases from V and 6 bases from J, with 9 bases in between. The CDR3 DNA is TGTGCCAGCAAGATCTGGGCTGAAGCTTTCTTT. Its translation: CASKIWAEAFF.

This clonotype has at least ten counts. The chain's CDR3 is CASSSYRGGNTEAFF. The CDR3 DNA reads TGTGCCAGCAGTTCGTACAGGGGAGGGAACACTGAAGCTTTCTTT. This rearrangement joins TRBV11-2 to TRBJ1-1; 7 bases map to TRBD1. CDR1 and CDR2 from the germline V gene are SGHAT and FQNNGV. Trimming removed 6 bases from V and 1 base from J; junction bases left unmatched: 8. CDR3 length: 15 amino acids.

The chain couples TRBV3-1 to TRBJ1-2, with TRBD1 as a possible D gene (5 bases). Germline V gene sequence: CDR1 LGHDT, CDR2 YNNKEL (reference sequence). V was cut by 0 bases and J by 7 bases, with 6 bases left in between. The CDR3 is made up of 12 amino acids. CDR3 sequence: CASSQEGRGYTF. Here the CDR3 DNA reads TGTGCCAGCAGCCAAGAGGGACGTGGCTACACCTTC.

A note on this clonotype: Mismatch with germline at one junction end may stem from a read error. This chain joins TRBV19 and TRBJ1-5, with 7 bases aligning to TRBD1. Germline CDR1 is LNHDA and CDR2 is SQIVND (reference sequence). The CDR3 totals 15 residues. The CDR3 reads CASSVSRQGGQPQHF. CDR3 nucleotide sequence: TGTGCAAGTAGTGTATCGAGACAGGGAGGCCAGCCCCAGCATTTT.

This clonotype came up many times. CDR3 in DNA: TGCGCCAGCAGCTCCGGACTAGCGGGGGGATCTGAGACCCAGTACTTC. Its protein product is CASSSGLAGGSETQYF. This chain joins TRBV5-1 and TRBJ2-5; 14 nucleotides agree with TRBD2. Germline CDR1 is SGHRS and CDR2 is YFSETQ. This CDR3 has 16 amino acids. J gave up 5 bases and V 3 bases, and 6 bases lay outside the gene matches.

In its sample, this clonotype was seen a few times. This rearrangement joins TRBV5-1 to TRBJ2-5, with 10 bases lining up with TRBD2. Trimming cost V 4 bases and J 0 bases; bases outside gene matches: 3. Per germline, CDR1 SGHRS and CDR2 YFSETQ. This CDR3 has 15 residues. The CDR3 DNA sequence: TGCGCCAGCAGCGCGGGACTAGCGCACCAAGAGACCCAGTACTTC. It specifies CASSAGLAHQETQYF.

This clonotype has more than one count but fewer than ten. CDR3 amino acids: CASSLAPGAPNTGELFF. The CDR3 bases are TGTGCCAGCAGTTTAGCCCCAGGGGCACCCAACACCGGGGAGCTGTTTTTT. This chain joins TRBV12-3 or TRBV12-4 and TRBJ2-2, with D maybe TRBD1 (6 bases). The V end was cut by 0 bases, the J end by 2 bases, with 13 bases between. The CDR3 spans 17 residues.

The CDR3, as DNA: TGCAGTGTTCGCCCTGACGGGGGGCTTTTCCAGCCCCAGCATTTT. The encoded protein is CSVRPDGGLFQPQHF. The V call is TRBV20-1, the J call TRBJ1-5; a weak D match, TRBD1 (6 bases). Trimming removed 7 bases at V and 7 bases at J, with 23 bases between. The germline gives CDR1 DFQATT, CDR2 SNEGSKA (reference sequence). The CDR3 sequence is 15 residues long.

This clonotype was seen more than once but under ten times. The chain is built from TRBV7-3 and TRBJ1-1; the D gene is possibly TRBD1 (5 bases). The CDR3 is made up of 14 amino acids. CDR1 is SGHTA and CDR2 is FQGTGA in the germline V gene. Trimming pared 1 base from V and 5 bases from J, leaving 11 bases between. The CDR3 DNA reads as TGTGCCAGCAGCTTAATCGGTCGGGGGACTGAAGCTTTCTTT. Amino acids: CASSLIGRGTEAFF.

The chain carries TRBV7-2 and TRBJ2-5, with D tentatively TRBD2 (5 bases). Germline V gene data show CDR1 as SGHTA and CDR2 as FQGNSA. Trimming shortened V by 2 bases and J by 0 bases, and 7 bases separated the two germline ends. The CDR3 is 14 residues long. The CDR3 sequence: CASSLSGYQETQYF. CDR3 in DNA: TGTGCCAGCAGCTTATCGGGGTACCAAGAGACCCAGTACTTC. Together with reference TRBV7-2 and TRBJ2-5, the CDR3 gives the full variable domain: GAGVSQSPSNKVTEKGKDVELRCDPISGHTALYWYRQSLGQGLEFLIYFQGNSAPDKSGLPSDRFSAERTGGSVSTLTIQRTQQEDSAVYLCASSLSGYQETQYFGPGTRLLVL.

This clonotype was seen many times. The J gene is TRBJ2-7, the V gene TRBV11-3; the match to TRBD1 covers 9 bases. Germline CDR1 reads SGHNT; CDR2 reads YENEEA. Trimming removed 1 base from V and 4 bases from J; junction bases left unmatched: 5. This CDR3 spans 15 amino acids. CDR3 DNA sequence: TGTGCCAGCAGCTTAGCAGGGACAGGGCAGTACGAGCAGTACTTC. Its protein is CASSLAGTGQYEQYF.

This clonotype was counted between two and nine times. The V gene is TRBV7-9, the J gene TRBJ2-1, with a possible D match to TRBD2 (6 bases). The CDR3 has 12 amino acids. V shed 6 bases and J shed 13 bases, with 16 bases lying between them. CDR1 SEHNR and CDR2 FQNEAQ come from the germline V gene (reference sequence). CDR3 sequence reads: CASRSLDGRQFF. CDR3 bases: TGTGCCAGCAGGTCCTTGGACGGGAGACAGTTCTTC.

This clonotype was detected many times. The germline gene is not matched at one end of the junction; a read error may be the cause. The V and J genes are TRBV28 and TRBJ2-7; no definite D call. The germline CDR1 and CDR2 sequences are MDHEN and SYDVKM. This CDR3 has 12 amino acids. The CDR3 DNA reads as TGTGCCAGCAGTTCCTCGGGCTTCCCAACCCAGTTC. Translated, it gives CASSSSGFPTQF.

This clonotype was counted ten times or more. The CDR3 loop reads CASSVVEGTSTDTQYF. The CDR3 DNA is TGTGCCAGCAGCGTAGTAGAGGGGACTAGCACAGATACGCAGTATTTT. The chain has TRBV9 and TRBJ2-3, with a tentative D call TRBD2 (6 bases). The CDR3 is made up of 16 amino acids. The germline V and J ends were trimmed by 0 bases and 0 bases, with 11 bases remaining between them. CDR1 and CDR2 (germline): SGDLS, YYNGEE.

This clonotype was detected many times. The rearrangement uses TRBV7-2 and TRBJ1-3, with 7 bases lining up with TRBD1. The CDR3 sequence is 15 residues long. CDR1 SGHTA and CDR2 FQGNSA come from the germline V gene. Germline trimming cut 1 base from V and 1 base from J; bases unmatched to any gene: 1. This CDR3 reads CASSLDRGSGNTIYF. CDR3 bases: TGTGCCAGCAGCTTAGACAGGGGTTCTGGAAACACCATATATTTT.

This clonotype was detected a few times. CDR3 loop: CASSGQLDTEAFF. The CDR3 region has the DNA TGTGCCAGCAGCGGGCAGTTGGACACTGAAGCTTTCTTT. V gene TRBV9 combines with J gene TRBJ1-1, with D unclear. The CDR3 has 13 amino acids. Germline V gene sequence: CDR1 SGDLS, CDR2 YYNGEE. The V end lost 3 bases, the J end lost 3 bases, and 9 bases lay between the germline ends.

With respect to this clonotype: A much larger clone sits a single nucleotide away, making a read error possible. The chain carries TRBV5-1 and TRBJ2-5, with D possibly matching TRBD1 (5 bases). Germline V lookup: CDR1 SGHRS, CDR2 YFSETQ. The CDR3 runs to 15 residues. CDR3 coding DNA: TGCGCCAGCAGCCCCCCGGTTGACAGCCAAGAGACCCAGCACTTC. Translated, it gives CASSPPVDSQETQHF.

The rearrangement links TRBV6-5 to TRBJ1-4, with D maybe TRBD1 (5 bases). The CDR3 has 15 amino acids. The ends were cut back, 0 bases at V and 10 bases at J, with 15 bases in the middle. The V gene's germline CDR1 is MNHEY and CDR2 SVGAGI. The CDR3: CASSYSASGARKLFF. The CDR3 nucleotides read TGTGCCAGCAGTTACTCTGCGTCTGGGGCACGAAAACTGTTTTTT.

In its sample, this clonotype was seen many times. This chain links TRBV7-9 with TRBJ2-3; D is ambiguous. Per the germline V gene, CDR1 is SEHNR and CDR2 is FQNEAQ (reference sequence). There are 14 residues in the CDR3. The V end was cut by 2 bases, the J end by 0 bases, with 6 bases between. Here the CDR3 reads CASSLMSSTDTQYF. DNA of the CDR3: TGTGCCAGCAGCTTAATGAGCAGCACAGATACGCAGTATTTT.

Judged by abundance, this clonotype is medium-sized (0.01 to 0.1%). This chain links TRBV6-6 with TRBJ2-5; TRBD1 might be the D (5 bases). CDR3 length: 14 amino acids. Germline-derived CDR1 and CDR2 are MNHNY and SVGAGI (reference sequence). The V gene lost 1 base and the J gene lost 5 bases, with 11 bases spanning the gap. CDR3 protein: CASSYWGPEETQYF. The DNA for the CDR3 is TGTGCCAGCAGTTACTGGGGCCCGGAGGAGACCCAGTACTTC.

The chain recombines TRBV20-1 with TRBJ2-3; a possible D gene is TRBD2 (6 bases). The ends were cut back, 3 bases at V and 4 bases at J, with 14 bases in the middle. From germline, CDR1 is DFQATT and CDR2 SNEGSKA (reference sequence). The CDR3 sequence is 14 residues long. CDR3 region: CSASGSGEPDTQYF. Written as DNA, the CDR3 is TGCAGTGCTAGCGGGAGCGGAGAGCCAGATACGCAGTATTTT.

The chain joins TRBV6-1 to TRBJ2-3; 7 bases map to TRBD2. V was pared by 10 bases and J by 3 bases, with 10 bases of the junction left unmatched. CDR1 is MNHNS and CDR2 is SASEGT in the germline V gene. The CDR3 runs 14 residues. DNA of the CDR3: TGTGCCACCACGGGGGGAATTTTGACAGATACGCAGTATTTT. Translating it yields CATTGGILTDTQYF.

The V call is TRBV7-9, the J call TRBJ2-7; 11 positions agree with TRBD1. Per the germline V gene, CDR1 is SEHNR and CDR2 is FQNEAQ (reference sequence). The CDR3 contains 14 residues. V shed 4 bases and J 2 bases; nucleotides not matched to a gene: 1. The CDR3, as DNA: TGTGCCAGCAGCTGGACAGGGGGCACCTACGAGCAGTACGTC. Its translation: CASSWTGGTYEQYV.

This clonotype was seen a few times. This sequence joins TRBV27 and TRBJ2-5, with TRBD2 matching 7 bases. Germline loops: CDR1 MNHEY, CDR2 SMNVEV (reference sequence). The CDR3 consists of 16 residues. V gave up 1 base and J gave up 5 bases; unmatched junction bases: 10. This chain's CDR3 is CASSLLAGVGSETQYF. CDR3 DNA: TGTGCCAGCAGTTTATTGGCGGGAGTCGGGTCTGAGACCCAGTACTTC.

This clonotype was counted at least ten times. J is TRBJ1-2 and V is TRBV29-1; 9 bases fit TRBD1. The germline CDR1 and CDR2 sequences are SQVTM and ANQGSEA. The CDR3 has 13 amino acids. V lost 7 bases, J lost 12 bases, and 15 bases stayed unmatched. The CDR3 loop reads CSGRSGDRALDTF. CDR3 sequence (DNA): TGCAGCGGGCGGAGTGGGGACAGGGCTCTCGACACCTTC.

This clonotype has only a few counts. The chain carries TRBV12-3 or TRBV12-4 and TRBJ1-5, with TRBD1 as a possible D gene (6 bases). Between the trimmed V and J ends, which lost 5 bases and 8 bases, there was a span of 13 bases. The CDR3 is 13 amino acids. CDR3 nucleotides: TGTGCCAGCAGTCCACAGGGCCGTGAGCCCCAGCATTTT. This translates into CASSPQGREPQHF.

Ten or more counts support this clonotype. The chain employs TRBV20-1 and TRBJ1-3; D not certain. V was shortened by 3 bases and J by 4 bases, with 7 bases between the two germline ends. The germline CDR1 and CDR2 sequences are DFQATT and SNEGSKA (reference sequence). There are 12 residues in the CDR3. The CDR3 here is CSASTAGNTIYF. In DNA form, the CDR3 reads TGCAGTGCTAGCACGGCAGGAAACACCATATATTTT.

Ten or more counts support this clonotype. CDR3 DNA sequence: TGTGCCAGCAGTTACTCGTGGGGAACGCGTGGAAACACCATATATTTT. It specifies CASSYSWGTRGNTIYF. The chain combines TRBV6-5 with TRBJ1-3, with unresolved D. This CDR3 comprises 16 residues. V was pared by 0 bases and J by 3 bases, with 12 bases between. CDR1 is MNHEY, CDR2 SVGAGI, per germline.

The chain is built from TRBV5-1 and TRBJ1-1, with D hard to call. CDR3 length: 15 residues. Trimming left V 5 bases short and J 2 bases short, with 16 bases between. The germline V gene has CDR1 SGHRS and CDR2 YFSETQ. The CDR3 sequence is CASSSRSGVNTEAFF. In DNA form, the CDR3 reads TGCGCCAGCAGTTCTAGGAGTGGGGTAAACACTGAAGCTTTCTTT. The entire variable domain, with the rest obtained from reference TRBV5-1 and TRBJ1-1, is as follows: KAGVTQTPRYLIKTRGQQVTLSCSPISGHRSVSWYQQTPGQGLQFLFEYFSETQRNKGNFPGRFSGRQFSNSRSEMNVSTLELGDSALYLCASSSRSGVNTEAFFGQGTRLTVV.